This is a list of T cell receptor beta chains from one sample in a study of OX40 agonist ivuxolimab in advanced cancers. The protocol was immunoSEQ multiplex PCR, while the TCRdb copy is restricted to in-frame clones and leaves out a portion. In the table there are around 56,000 clones, 88% of which are singletons. The source material was CD4+ or CD8+ T cells sorted from blood, sampled in a trial of the OX40 agonist ivuxolimab. The receptor set was obtained from an adult with an advanced solid tumor such as melanoma, head and neck, liver or kidney cancer. CDR3s include the opening cysteine and the closing phenylalanine or tryptophan. A D gene is named only where the DNA matches it firmly. Only part of the rows carry a size: once, few, many, or a class if the clone is expanded.

TRBD2	16	TRBV5-1	TRBJ2-7	NA	TGCGCCAGCAGCTTGGCCTCAGCGGGACTTTCCTACGAGCAGTACTTC	CASSLASAGLSYEQYF
TRBD2	16	TRBV19	TRBJ2-3	NA	TGTGCCAGTACCTTAAGGACTAGCGGGGGGACAGATACGCAGTATTTT	CASTLRTSGGTDTQYF
NA	13	TRBV19	TRBJ1-1	NA	TGTGCCAGTAGTATGGGCCCGGGGACTGAAGCTTTCTTT	CASSMGPGTEAFF
NA	12	TRBV4-1	TRBJ1-1	NA	TGCGCCAGCAGCCAAGTCGGGGGAAACGCTTTCTTT	CASSQVGGNAFF
NA	14	TRBV7-9	TRBJ2-7	medium-sized	TGTGCCAGCAGCCCAAGTGGGCGGGACCACGAGCAGTACTTC	CASSPSGRDHEQYF
NA	11	TRBV29-1	TRBJ1-1	NA	TGCAGCGTTGAAAGTGGCACTGAAGCTTTCTTT	CSVESGTEAFF
NA	10	TRBV2	TRBJ1-2	NA	TGTGCCACCAAAACTTATGGCTACACCTTC	CATKTYGYTF
TRBD2	14	TRBV6-6	TRBJ2-7	once	TGTGCCAGCAGTTTCGGGACTACCTCCTACGAGCAGTACTTC	CASSFGTTSYEQYF
NA	14	TRBV7-9	TRBJ1-2	NA	TGTGCCAGCAGCTCCCTCTTTTCAGGGAGAGGCTACACCTTC	CASSSLFSGRGYTF
NA	10	TRBV7-4	TRBJ1-1	NA	TGTGCCAGCAGCCCTGAAAAAGCTTTCTTT	CASSPEKAFF
TRBD1	12	TRBV28	TRBJ2-1	NA	TGTGCCAGCGCTACAGGGGGGAATGAGCAGTTCTTC	CASATGGNEQFF
NA	12	TRBV6-1	TRBJ2-7	NA	TGTGCCAGCAGTGATAGTTCCTACGAGCAGTACTTC	CASSDSSYEQYF
NA	14	TRBV7-2	TRBJ1-1	NA	TGTGCCAGCAGCTTAGTCGCAGGGCGCACTGAAGCTTTCTTT	CASSLVAGRTEAFF
TRBD2	17	TRBV27	TRBJ2-5	NA	TGTGCCAGCAGTTTATCGGCGGGGGATTTACTGAAAGAGACCCAGTACTTC	CASSLSAGDLLKETQYF
NA	14	TRBV19	TRBJ1-4	NA	TGTGCCAGTAGTGAAGGACAGCCCCATGAAAAACTGTTTTTT	CASSEGQPHEKLFF
NA	11	TRBV7-2	TRBJ2-7	NA	TGTGCCAGCAGCATTTCCTACGAGCAGTACTTC	CASSISYEQYF
TRBD1	14	TRBV6-5	TRBJ1-1	NA	TGTGCCAGCACTTCCGACAGGGGAGTGGGTGAAGCTTTCTTT	CASTSDRGVGEAFF
NA	13	TRBV2	TRBJ1-2	once	TGTGCCAGCAGCGAAGGAGCGAACTATGGCTACACCTTC	CASSEGANYGYTF
TRBD1	15	TRBV5-1	TRBJ1-4	NA	TGCGCCAGCAGCTGGACGACAGGGGGTAATGAAAAACTGTTTTTT	CASSWTTGGNEKLFF
TRBD1	15	TRBV6-5	TRBJ2-7	NA	TGTGCCAGCAGTTACGCGCAGGGGGTCCCCTACGAGCAGTACTTC	CASSYAQGVPYEQYF
TRBD2	17	TRBV28	TRBJ2-2	NA	TGTGCCAGCAGTCCTCGCTCTAGCGGGAGGCAAACCGGGGAGCTGTTTTTT	CASSPRSSGRQTGELFF
NA	15	TRBV7-3	TRBJ2-1	NA	TGTGCCAGCAGCCCAGGGGAGGGGGACTACAATGAGCAGTTCTTC	CASSPGEGDYNEQFF
TRBD1	14	TRBV10-2	TRBJ1-1	NA	TGCGCCAGCAGCCTGACAGGGGGGAACACTGAAGCTTTCTTT	CASSLTGGNTEAFF
TRBD1	15	TRBV4-3	TRBJ1-1	NA	TGCGCCAGCAGCCAAGAACAGGGACAGGGGGCTGAAGCTTTCTTT	CASSQEQGQGAEAFF
TRBD1	15	TRBV7-9	TRBJ1-2	NA	TGTGCCAGCAGCTTAGAGGGGGCGATCCTTGAGGGCTACACCTTC	CASSLEGAILEGYTF
NA	17	TRBV28	TRBJ2-2	once	TGTGCCAGCAGTGCCTATAGCGGAAACCCGAACACCGGGGAGCTGTTTTTT	CASSAYSGNPNTGELFF
NA	13	TRBV2	TRBJ2-1	NA	TGTGCCAGCAGCCTCTTTCAATACAATGAGCAGTTCTTC	CASSLFQYNEQFF
NA	14	TRBV4-3	TRBJ2-7	once	TGCGCCAGCAGCCAAGAATTTAGTCCCTACGAGCAGTACTTC	CASSQEFSPYEQYF
NA	15	TRBV4-1	TRBJ1-4	NA	TGCGCCAGCAGCCACTTATCCGAAACTAATGAAAAACTGTTTTTT	CASSHLSETNEKLFF
TRBD2	16	TRBV27	TRBJ2-1	NA	TGTGCCAGCAGTTGGTCCCTAGCGGGAGTGTCGAATGAGCAGTTCTTC	CASSWSLAGVSNEQFF
NA	14	TRBV19	TRBJ2-5	NA	TGTGCCAGTAGTATAGGGACGGCACAAGAGACCCAGTACTTC	CASSIGTAQETQYF
NA	16	TRBV4-1	TRBJ2-1	NA	TGCGCCAGCAGCCGATACTACAAACCTTCCTACAATGAGCAGTTCTTC	CASSRYYKPSYNEQFF
NA	14	TRBV6-5	TRBJ1-1	NA	TGTGCCAGCAGTTCCATGGGAGGTCCCACTGAAGCTTTCTTT	CASSSMGGPTEAFF
NA	15	TRBV13	TRBJ2-2	NA	TGTGCCAGCAGCTTCGCGGAGGGGGTCGGCGGGGAGCTGTTTTTT	CASSFAEGVGGELFF
TRBD2	14	TRBV19	TRBJ2-1	NA	TGTGCCAGTTCCCTAGCGGGGGTCTACAATGAGCAGTTCTTC	CASSLAGVYNEQFF
NA	18	TRBV11-2	TRBJ2-2	NA	TGTGCCAGCAGCTTAGTACCGTACGCCTTGAGGAACACCGGGGAGCTGTTTTTT	CASSLVPYALRNTGELFF
NA	15	TRBV5-1	TRBJ2-7	NA	TGCGCCAGCAGCCCGACGGACAGAGAAACCTACGAGCAGTACTTC	CASSPTDRETYEQYF
NA	13	TRBV10-3	TRBJ1-2	NA	TGTGCCATCAGTGACCCCCCAGGGAGCGGCTACACCTTC	CAISDPPGSGYTF
NA	15	TRBV27	TRBJ2-7	NA	TGTGCCAGCAACAACTTTCCCGCTTCTAACTACGAGCAGTACTTC	CASNNFPASNYEQYF
NA	13	TRBV6-4	TRBJ1-2	NA	TGTGCCAGCAGTGACTCTGGGGGCAATGGCTACACCTTC	CASSDSGGNGYTF